The clone carrying this TCR beta chain appeared once. Donors, healthy HIV-negative adults, lacked recent acute infections or vaccinations. The method was immunoSEQ multiplex PCR; TCRdb's version includes in-frame clones alone and lacks a portion of them. Of some 2,500,000 clones listed, just under 95% are singletons. The data originate from a study of shared clonotypes between healthy human individuals. The TCR was taken from a man between 18 and 35 years old in good health. Some clones in this sample may be carry-over from other donors' samples. Sequenced input: naive CD4+ T cells from PBMCs. Subset in this sample: CD45RA+ positively selected.

CDR3 in amino acids: CASSFSPAGELFF. DNA of the CDR3: TGTGCCAGCAGCTTTTCCCCTGCCGGGGAGCTGTTTTTT. The V and J genes are TRBV7-3 and TRBJ2-2, with D uncertain. Germline assignment: CDR1 SGHTA and CDR2 FQGTGA. V shed 3 bases and J shed 6 bases, with 8 bases lying between them. The CDR3 is made up of 13 amino acids.